This T cell receptor beta chain was identified in a study of OX40 agonist ivuxolimab in advanced cancers. In regard to this clone: The target antigen is unknown.

Sequenced by immunoSEQ multiplex PCR; TCRdb stores in-frame clones only, minus some. There are some 60,000 clones in the sample; about 85% occur only once, and about 4.8% lies in the top ten. Sampled blood was obtained at baseline, cycle 4 day 1, and cycle 7 day 1. Overall study results and limits: The investigators did not determine what antigen specificity the expanded peripheral T cells had.

This specimen consisted of CD4+ or CD8+ T cells sorted from blood, obtained in a trial of the OX40 agonist ivuxolimab. The TCR was taken from an adult with an advanced solid tumor such as melanoma, head and neck, liver or kidney cancer.

This CDR3 is CASSLVPGGPPYF. CDR3 DNA: TGTGCCAGCAGCTTAGTTCCGGGGGGGCCTCCGTATTTT. The V and J genes are TRBV11-2 and TRBJ2-3, with 8 nucleotides matching TRBD2. The length of the CDR3 is 13 residues. Unmatched junction bases numbered 8, after V lost 1 base and J lost 14 bases. The germline gives CDR1 SGHAT, CDR2 FQNNGV.